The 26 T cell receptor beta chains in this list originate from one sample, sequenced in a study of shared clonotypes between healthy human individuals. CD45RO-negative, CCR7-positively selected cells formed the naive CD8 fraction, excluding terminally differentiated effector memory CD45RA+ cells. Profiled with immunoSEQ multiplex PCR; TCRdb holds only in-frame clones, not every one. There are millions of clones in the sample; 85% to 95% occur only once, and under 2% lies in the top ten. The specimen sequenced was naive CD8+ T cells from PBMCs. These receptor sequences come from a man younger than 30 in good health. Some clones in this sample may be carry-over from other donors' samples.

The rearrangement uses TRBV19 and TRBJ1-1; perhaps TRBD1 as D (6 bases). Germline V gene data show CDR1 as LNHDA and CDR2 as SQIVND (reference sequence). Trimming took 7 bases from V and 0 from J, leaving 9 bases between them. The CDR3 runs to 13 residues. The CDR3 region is CASIGGLNTEAFF. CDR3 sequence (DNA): TGTGCCAGTATTGGGGGCCTGAACACTGAAGCTTTCTTT.

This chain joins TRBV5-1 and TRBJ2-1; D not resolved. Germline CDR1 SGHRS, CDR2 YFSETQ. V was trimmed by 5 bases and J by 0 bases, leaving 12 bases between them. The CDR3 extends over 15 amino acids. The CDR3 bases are TGCGCCAGCAGGGGCGACCCGAGCTCCTACAATGAGCAGTTCTTC. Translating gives CASRGDPSSYNEQFF.

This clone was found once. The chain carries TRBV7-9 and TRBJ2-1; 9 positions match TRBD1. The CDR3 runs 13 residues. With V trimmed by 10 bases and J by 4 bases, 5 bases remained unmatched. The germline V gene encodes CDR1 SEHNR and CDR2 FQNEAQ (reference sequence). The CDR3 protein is CATDRGAYNEQFF. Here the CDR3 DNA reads TGTGCCACCGACAGGGGGGCATACAATGAGCAGTTCTTC.

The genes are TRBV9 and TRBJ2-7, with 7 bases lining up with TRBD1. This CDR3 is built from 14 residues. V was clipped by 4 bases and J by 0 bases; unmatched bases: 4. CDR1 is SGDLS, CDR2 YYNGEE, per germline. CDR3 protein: CASSLGDSSYEQYF. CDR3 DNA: TGTGCCAGCAGCCTAGGGGACAGCTCCTACGAGCAGTACTTC.

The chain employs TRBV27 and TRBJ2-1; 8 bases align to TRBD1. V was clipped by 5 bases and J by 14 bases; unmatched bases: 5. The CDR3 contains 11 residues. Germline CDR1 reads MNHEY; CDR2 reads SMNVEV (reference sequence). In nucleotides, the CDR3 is TGTGCCAGCAGTGCCCCGGGACAGGAGTTCTTC. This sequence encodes CASSAPGQEFF.

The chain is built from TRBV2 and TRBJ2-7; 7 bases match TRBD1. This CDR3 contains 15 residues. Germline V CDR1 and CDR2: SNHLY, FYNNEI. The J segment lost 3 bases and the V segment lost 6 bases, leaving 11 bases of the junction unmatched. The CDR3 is CASSHRGDLDYEQYF. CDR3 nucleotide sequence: TGTGCCAGCAGCCACAGGGGAGACTTAGACTACGAGCAGTACTTC. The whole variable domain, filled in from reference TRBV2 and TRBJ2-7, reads EPEVTQTPSHQVTQMGQEVILRCVPISNHLYFYWYRQILGQKVEFLVSFYNNEISEKSEIFDDQFSVERPDGSNFTLKIRSTKLEDSAMYFCASSHRGDLDYEQYFGPGTRLTVT.

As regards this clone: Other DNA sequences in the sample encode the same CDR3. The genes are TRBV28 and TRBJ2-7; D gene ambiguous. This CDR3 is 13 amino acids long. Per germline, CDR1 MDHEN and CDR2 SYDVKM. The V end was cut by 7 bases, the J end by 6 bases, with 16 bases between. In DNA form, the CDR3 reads TGTGCCAGCACCCTATCCCCCCGTGGCGAGCAGTACTTC. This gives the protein CASTLSPRGEQYF.

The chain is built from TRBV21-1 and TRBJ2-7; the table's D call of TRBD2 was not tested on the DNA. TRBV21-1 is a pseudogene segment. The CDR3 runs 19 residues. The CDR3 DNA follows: TGTGCCAGCAGCAAAGAGCGGCGGCTAAAGAAGGAGGGGCGTTTAGAGCAGTACTTC. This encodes CASSKERRLKKEGRLEQYF.

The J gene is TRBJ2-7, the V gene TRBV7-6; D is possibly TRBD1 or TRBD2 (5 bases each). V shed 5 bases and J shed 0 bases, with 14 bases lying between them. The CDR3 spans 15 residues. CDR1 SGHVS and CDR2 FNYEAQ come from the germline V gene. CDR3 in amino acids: CASSPGTPSSYEQYF. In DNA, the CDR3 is TGTGCCAGCAGCCCGGGGACGCCGAGCTCCTACGAGCAGTACTTC.

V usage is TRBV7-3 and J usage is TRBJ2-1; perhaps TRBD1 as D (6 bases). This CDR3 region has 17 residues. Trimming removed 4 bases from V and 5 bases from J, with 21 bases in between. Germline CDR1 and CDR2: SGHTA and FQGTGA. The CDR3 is CASSSRSGGQNNNEQFF. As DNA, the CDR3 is TGTGCCAGCAGCTCCCGTAGTGGGGGCCAGAACAACAATGAGCAGTTCTTC.

The CDR3 DNA reads TGTGCCAGCAAATACAAAACCTACACCGGGGAGCTGTTTTTT. It yields the protein CASKYKTYTGELFF. This chain connects TRBV27 to TRBJ2-2; the D is unclear. Trimming removed 7 bases at V and 3 bases at J, with 12 bases between. The germline V gene encodes CDR1 MNHEY and CDR2 SMNVEV (reference sequence). The CDR3 consists of 14 residues.

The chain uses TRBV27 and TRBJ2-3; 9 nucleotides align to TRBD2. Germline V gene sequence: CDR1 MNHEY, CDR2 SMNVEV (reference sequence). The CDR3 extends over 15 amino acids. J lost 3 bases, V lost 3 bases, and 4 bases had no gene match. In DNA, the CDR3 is TGTGCCAGCAGTTTGTCCAGCGGGAGGACAGATACGCAGTATTTT. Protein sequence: CASSLSSGRTDTQYF.

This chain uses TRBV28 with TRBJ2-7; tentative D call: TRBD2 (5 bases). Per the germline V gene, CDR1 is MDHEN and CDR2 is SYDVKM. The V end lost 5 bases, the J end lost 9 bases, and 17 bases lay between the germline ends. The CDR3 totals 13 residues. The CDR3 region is CASSIKDGVGQYF. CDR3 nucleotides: TGTGCCAGCAGTATTAAGGACGGGGTAGGGCAGTACTTC.

CDR3 DNA sequence: TGTGCCAGCAGCCTTGACTTGCCCGGGGAGCTGTTTTTT. This codes for CASSLDLPGELFF. The chain joins TRBV7-8 to TRBJ2-2; the D is unclear. The CDR3 runs to 13 residues. Trimming stripped 5 bases from V and 6 bases from J, with 10 bases between. CDR1 is SGHVS and CDR2 is FQNEAQ in the germline V gene.

The CDR3 DNA reads TGTGCCAGCAGTTTCCATAGCGGGCGGTCCTACAATGAGCAGTTCTTC. It codes for CASSFHSGRSYNEQFF. This chain links TRBV28 with TRBJ2-1; TRBD2 aligns across 7 bases. The germline V gene encodes CDR1 MDHEN and CDR2 SYDVKM. Trimming took 3 bases from V and 1 from J; bases not matched to a gene: 6. The CDR3 sequence is 16 residues long.

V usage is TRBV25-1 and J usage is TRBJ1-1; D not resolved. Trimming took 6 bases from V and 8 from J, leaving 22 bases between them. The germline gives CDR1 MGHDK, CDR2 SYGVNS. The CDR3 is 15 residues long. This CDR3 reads CASSTGSETGGEAFF. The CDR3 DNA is TGTGCCAGCAGCACTGGTTCAGAGACGGGCGGAGAAGCTTTCTTT.

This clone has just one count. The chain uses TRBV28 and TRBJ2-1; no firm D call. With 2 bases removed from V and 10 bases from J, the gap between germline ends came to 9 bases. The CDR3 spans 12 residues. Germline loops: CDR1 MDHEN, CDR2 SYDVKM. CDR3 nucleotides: TGTGCCAGCAGTTTAGTCCCCGCCGAGCAGTTCTTC. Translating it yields CASSLVPAEQFF.

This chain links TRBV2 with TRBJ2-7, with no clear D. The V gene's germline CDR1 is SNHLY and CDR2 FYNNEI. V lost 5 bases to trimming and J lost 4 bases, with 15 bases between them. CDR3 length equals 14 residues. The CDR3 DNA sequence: TGTGCCAGCAGTCCGGATAGACCCGATTACGAGCAGTACTTC. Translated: CASSPDRPDYEQYF.

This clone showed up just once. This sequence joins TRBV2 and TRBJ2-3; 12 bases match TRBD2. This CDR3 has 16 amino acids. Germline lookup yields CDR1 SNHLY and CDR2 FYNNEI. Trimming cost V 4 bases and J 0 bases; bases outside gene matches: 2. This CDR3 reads CASSGGTSGSTDTQYF. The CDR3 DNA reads TGTGCCAGCAGTGGCGGGACTAGCGGGAGCACAGATACGCAGTATTTT.

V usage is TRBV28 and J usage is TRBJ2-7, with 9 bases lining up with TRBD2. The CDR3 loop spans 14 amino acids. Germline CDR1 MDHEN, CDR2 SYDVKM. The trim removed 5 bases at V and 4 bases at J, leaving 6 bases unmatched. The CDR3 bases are TGTGCCAGCAGTATTGTAGCGGGAGCTTACGAGCAGTACTTC. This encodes CASSIVAGAYEQYF. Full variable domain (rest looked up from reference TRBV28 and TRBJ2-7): DVKVTQSSRYLVKRTGEKVFLECVQDMDHENMFWYRQDPGLGLRLIYFSYDVKMKEKGDIPEGYSVSREKKERFSLILESASTNQTSMYLCASSIVAGAYEQYFGPGTRLTVT.

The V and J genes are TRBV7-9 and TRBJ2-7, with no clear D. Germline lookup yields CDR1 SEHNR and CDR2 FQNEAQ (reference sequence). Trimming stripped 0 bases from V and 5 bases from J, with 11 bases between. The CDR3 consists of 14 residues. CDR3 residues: CASSLAGELHEQYF. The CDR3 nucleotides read TGTGCCAGCAGCTTAGCTGGGGAATTGCACGAGCAGTACTTC.

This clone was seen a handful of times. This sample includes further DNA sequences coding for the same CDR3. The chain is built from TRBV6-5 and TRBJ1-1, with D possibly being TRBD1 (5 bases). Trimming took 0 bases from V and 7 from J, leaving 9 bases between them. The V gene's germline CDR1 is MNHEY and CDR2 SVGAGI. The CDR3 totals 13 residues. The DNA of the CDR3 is TGTGCCAGCAGTTACTCAGGGGTTGGTGAAGCTTTCTTT. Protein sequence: CASSYSGVGEAFF.

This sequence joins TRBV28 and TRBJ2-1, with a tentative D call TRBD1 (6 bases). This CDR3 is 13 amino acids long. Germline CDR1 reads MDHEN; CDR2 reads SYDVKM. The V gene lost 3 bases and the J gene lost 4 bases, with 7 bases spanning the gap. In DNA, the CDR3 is TGTGCCAGCAGTTTCGGACAGTACAATGAGCAGTTCTTC. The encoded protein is CASSFGQYNEQFF.

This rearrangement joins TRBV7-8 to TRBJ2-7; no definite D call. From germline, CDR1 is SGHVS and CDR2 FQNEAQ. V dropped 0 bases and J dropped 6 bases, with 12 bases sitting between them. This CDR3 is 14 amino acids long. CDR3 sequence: CASSLAHSVIEQYF. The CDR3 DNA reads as TGTGCCAGCAGCTTAGCCCACTCCGTTATCGAGCAGTACTTC. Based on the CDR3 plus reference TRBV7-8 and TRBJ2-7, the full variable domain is GAGVSQSPRYKVAKRGQDVALRCDPISGHVSLFWYQQALGQGPEFLTYFQNEAQLDKSGLPSDRFFAERPEGSVSTLKIQRTQQEDSAVYLCASSLAHSVIEQYFGPGTRLTVT.

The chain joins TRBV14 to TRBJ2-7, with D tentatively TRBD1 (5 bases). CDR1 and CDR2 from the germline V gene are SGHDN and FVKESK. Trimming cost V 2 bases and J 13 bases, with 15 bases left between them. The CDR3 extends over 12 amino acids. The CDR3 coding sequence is TGTGCCAGCAGCCAACAGGGTCCTCCTATCTACTTC. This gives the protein CASSQQGPPIYF.

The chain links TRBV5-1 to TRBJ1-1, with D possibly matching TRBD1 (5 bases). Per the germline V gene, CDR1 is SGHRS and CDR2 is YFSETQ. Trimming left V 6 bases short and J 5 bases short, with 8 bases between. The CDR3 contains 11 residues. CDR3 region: CASTRGTEAFF. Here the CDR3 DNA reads TGCGCCAGCACCCGGGGGACTGAAGCTTTCTTT.